The 24 T cell receptor beta chains below come from one sample, sequenced in a study of blood T cell repertoires in COVID-19. Libraries were prepared by immunoSEQ multiplex PCR; TCRdb keeps only in-frame clonotypes and omits some of them. This sample has 150,000 to 200,000 clones, with roughly 79% found just once. The sample taken for sequencing was peripheral blood. Receptors were obtained from a middle-aged woman with COVID-19, enrolled during active disease.

J is TRBJ2-5 and V is TRBV29-1; no clear D gene. The CDR3 length is 12 residues. Germline lookup yields CDR1 SQVTM and CDR2 ANQGSEA. Trimming removed 5 bases from V and 2 bases from J, with 9 bases in between. CDR3 in DNA: TGCAGCGTTTTGACAACTCAAGAGACCCAGTACTTC. Its protein is CSVLTTQETQYF. The whole variable domain, filled in from reference TRBV29-1 and TRBJ2-5, reads SAVISQKPSRDICQRGTSLTIQCQVDSQVTMMFWYRQQPGQSLTLIATANQGSEATYESGFVIDKFPISRPNLTFSTLTVSNMSPEDSSIYLCSVLTTQETQYFGPGTRLLVL.

The V gene is TRBV5-1, the J gene TRBJ2-5, with TRBD2 matching over 8 bases. CDR3 size: 14 residues. Germline CDR1 reads SGHRS; CDR2 reads YFSETQ. V was clipped by 3 bases and J by 3 bases; unmatched bases: 4. CDR3 residues: CASSWAGGEETQYF. The CDR3 DNA reads as TGCGCCAGCAGCTGGGCGGGGGGTGAAGAGACCCAGTACTTC.

This sequence joins TRBV7-2 and TRBJ2-7, with TRBD2 identical over 14 bases. Germline V lookup: CDR1 SGHTA, CDR2 FQGNSA. V shed 2 bases and J 6 bases; nucleotides not matched to a gene: 3. The CDR3 consists of 15 residues. The CDR3 DNA sequence: TGTGCCAGCAGCTTAATAGGACTAGCGGGGGGCGAGCAGTACTTC. It yields the protein CASSLIGLAGGEQYF.

The chain couples TRBV27 to TRBJ2-7; the match to TRBD2 covers 8 bases. Germline CDR1 is MNHEY and CDR2 is SMNVEV (reference sequence). This CDR3 is built from 14 residues. The junction had 6 bases not matched to a gene; V was cut back by 8 bases and J by 0 bases. The CDR3 DNA reads TGTGCCAGCGGACTAGCAGGAGGCTCCTACGAGCAGTACTTC. Residues: CASGLAGGSYEQYF.

This chain joins TRBV5-4 and TRBJ1-1; 9 nucleotides line up with TRBD1. V gave up 0 bases and J gave up 5 bases; unmatched junction bases: 8. From germline, CDR1 is SGHNT and CDR2 YYREEE (reference sequence). This CDR3 contains 16 residues. CDR3 sequence (DNA): TGTGCCAGCAGCTTGGGGGACAGGGCCCAAAGAACTGAAGCTTTCTTT. It specifies CASSLGDRAQRTEAFF.

The chain recombines TRBV19 with TRBJ1-1, with 7 nucleotides matching TRBD1. The CDR3 spans 13 residues. After removal of 8 bases from V and 8 bases from J, the junction contained 11 bases not matched to a gene. Per the germline V gene, CDR1 is LNHDA and CDR2 is SQIVND (reference sequence). The CDR3 nucleotides read TGTGCCAGTCAGATAACAGGGGAATCAGAAGCTTTCTTT. This codes for CASQITGESEAFF.

With respect to this clone: Other DNA sequences in the sample encode the same CDR3. This chain joins TRBV5-1 and TRBJ2-7, with 9 bases matching TRBD2. Germline CDR1 SGHRS, CDR2 YFSETQ. The CDR3 covers 14 residues. The trim removed 4 bases at V and 4 bases at J, leaving 6 bases unmatched. CDR3 DNA sequence: TGCGCCAGCAGCCAGGGACTAGCAGATTACGAGCAGTACTTC. The encoded protein is CASSQGLADYEQYF.

The rearrangement links TRBV18 to TRBJ1-2, with D tentatively TRBD1 (6 bases). CDR3 length equals 15 residues. V lost 4 bases and J lost 6, with 18 bases in between. Germline V lookup: CDR1 KGHSH, CDR2 LQKENI. CDR3 DNA sequence: TGTGCCAGCTCACAGGACTCACCTCCAGGGGATGGCTACACCTTC. Translating it yields CASSQDSPPGDGYTF.

A note on this clone: Other nucleotide sequences from this sample produce the same CDR3. The V call is TRBV6-1, the J call TRBJ2-1; TRBD2 matches at 9 bases. The J segment lost 4 bases and the V segment lost 1 base, leaving 2 bases of the junction unmatched. Germline-derived CDR1 and CDR2 are MNHNS and SASEGT. This CDR3 spans 15 amino acids. CDR3 DNA sequence: TGTGCCAGCAGTGAAGGACTAGCGGCTTACAATGAGCAGTTCTTC. Its translation is CASSEGLAAYNEQFF.

The V gene is TRBV4-1, the J gene TRBJ2-7; TRBD2 agrees at 10 bases. The V gene end was trimmed by 0 bases and the J gene end by 4 bases; junction bases not matched to a gene: 9. This CDR3 has 17 amino acids. Per the germline V gene, CDR1 is MGHRA and CDR2 is YSYEKL. The DNA for the CDR3 is TGCGCCAGCAGCCAAGAAGGTAGGACTAGCGGTTTATACGAGCAGTACTTC. This encodes CASSQEGRTSGLYEQYF.

The chain combines TRBV7-6 with TRBJ1-5, with D uncertain. CDR1 SGHVS and CDR2 FNYEAQ come from the germline V gene. Trimming took 2 bases from V and 8 from J, leaving 19 bases between them. This CDR3 spans 16 amino acids. CDR3 residues: CASSLWERQTGEPQHF. CDR3 DNA: TGTGCCAGCAGCTTATGGGAGAGACAAACTGGGGAGCCCCAGCATTTT.

This chain joins TRBV18 and TRBJ2-1; possibly TRBD2 for D (6 bases). Trimming removed 3 bases at V and 9 bases at J, with 15 bases between. The CDR3 is 14 residues long. CDR1 is KGHSH and CDR2 is LQKENI in the germline V gene. CDR3 protein: CASSPISGPGEQFF. The CDR3, as DNA: TGTGCCAGCTCACCGATTAGCGGTCCGGGTGAGCAGTTCTTC.

For the CDR3, the DNA is TGTGCCAGCAGTTGGGGACAGGGGGGAACCTATGGCTACACCTTC. Protein product: CASSWGQGGTYGYTF. The V gene is TRBV28, the J gene TRBJ1-2; TRBD1 aligns across 11 bases. This CDR3 comprises 15 residues. V lost 4 bases, J lost 4 bases, and 5 bases stayed unmatched. In germline, CDR1 is MDHEN, CDR2 SYDVKM.

V and J are TRBV5-1 and TRBJ2-7; weak D call: TRBD2 (5 bases). The CDR3 contains 13 residues. Trimming shortened V by 6 bases and J by 4 bases, and 14 bases separated the two germline ends. Germline CDR1 SGHRS, CDR2 YFSETQ. CDR3 region: CASTRDEGYEQYF. In DNA, the CDR3 is TGCGCCAGCACCCGAGATGAGGGATACGAGCAGTACTTC.

This clone was detected only a few times. The rearrangement joins TRBV30 to TRBJ2-1; D is possibly TRBD1 (6 bases). Between the trimmed V and J ends, which lost 1 base and 7 bases, there was a span of 14 bases. Germline loops: CDR1 GTSNPN, CDR2 SVGIG (reference sequence). The CDR3 length is 14 residues. CDR3 sequence reads: CAWSEPGVGNEQFF. The CDR3 DNA reads TGTGCCTGGAGTGAGCCAGGGGTTGGAAATGAGCAGTTCTTC.

To note about this clone: The junction departs from the called germline gene at one end, perhaps through a read error. The chain recombines TRBV19 with TRBJ1-2; TRBD1 aligns across 7 bases. The length of the CDR3 is 14 residues. Germline lookup yields CDR1 LNHDA and CDR2 SQIVND (reference sequence). The DNA of the CDR3 is TGTGCCAGTAGCATAGATACAGGGGACCCAGGCTACACCTTC. It specifies CASSIDTGDPGYTF.

The chain has TRBV4-1 and TRBJ1-1; 8 bases align to TRBD1. The V gene's germline CDR1 is MGHRA and CDR2 YSYEKL. V was clipped by 4 bases and J by 4 bases; unmatched bases: 8. This CDR3 is built from 15 residues. The CDR3 region is CASSPRTGGSTEAFF. The DNA for the CDR3 is TGCGCCAGCAGCCCAAGAACAGGGGGAAGCACTGAAGCTTTCTTT.

The sample holds one count of this clone. This sequence joins TRBV6-5 and TRBJ2-1; TRBD2 aligns across 8 bases. The CDR3 loop spans 16 amino acids. J lost 4 bases, V lost 0 bases, and 5 bases had no gene match. Germline V gives CDR1 MNHEY, CDR2 SVGAGI. This CDR3 reads CASSYSTGGVYNEQFF. Here the CDR3 DNA reads TGTGCCAGCAGTTACTCTACGGGGGGGGTGTACAATGAGCAGTTCTTC.

The count of this clone is one. A much larger clone sits a single nucleotide away, making a read error possible. The V call is TRBV21-1, the J call TRBJ1-5; TRBD1, as called in the table, went unchecked against the DNA. TRBV21-1 is a known pseudogene. The CDR3 is 20 amino acids. The CDR3 bases are TGTGCCAGCAGCAAATATTCTATACTGGCAGGGAACATCAGCAATCAGCCCCAGCATTTT. This translates into CASSKYSILAGNISNQPQHF.

The chain combines TRBV27 with TRBJ2-5; TRBD2 agrees at 8 bases. The ends lost 5 bases at V and 5 bases at J; junction bases unmatched: 4. The CDR3 runs 13 residues. Germline V gene sequence: CDR1 MNHEY, CDR2 SMNVEV (reference sequence). The CDR3 nucleotides are TGTGCCAGCAGTCCGGGGGGGCCCGAGACCCAGTACTTC. Encoded protein: CASSPGGPETQYF.

This clone was seen a handful of times. The V gene is TRBV3-1 (or the pseudogene TRBV3-2), the J gene TRBJ1-3; TRBD1 agrees at 10 bases. V trimming: 4 bases; J trimming: 4 bases; junction bases outside the gene matches: 10. Germline lookup yields CDR1 LGHDT and CDR2 YNNKEL (reference sequence). The CDR3 spans 17 residues. As DNA, the CDR3 is TGTGCCAGCAGCCTTATACCGGGACAGGGGTCGGGAAACACCATATATTTT. Amino acid sequence: CASSLIPGQGSGNTIYF.

The DNA of the CDR3 is TGTGCCAGCAGCCCTAGTCAGGGGAACTACGAGCAGTACTTC. This gives the protein CASSPSQGNYEQYF. The chain recombines TRBV7-9 with TRBJ2-7, with a possible D match to TRBD1 (6 bases). V shed 5 bases and J shed 3 bases, with 14 bases lying between them. The CDR3 runs to 14 residues. Per the germline V gene, CDR1 is SEHNR and CDR2 is FQNEAQ (reference sequence).

J is TRBJ2-1 and V is TRBV19; 9 positions agree with TRBD2. The CDR3 contains 16 residues. Germline V gene lookup returns CDR1 LNHDA and CDR2 SQIVND (reference sequence). Germline trimming cut 1 base from V and 8 bases from J; bases unmatched to any gene: 9. The CDR3 coding sequence is TGTGCCAGTAGTATAGGAGGAGCGGGGGGCATCCATGAGCAGTTCTTC. It specifies CASSIGGAGGIHEQFF.

This sequence joins TRBV7-8 and TRBJ1-3; a possible D gene is TRBD1 (5 bases). V shed 0 bases and J shed 2 bases, with 8 bases lying between them. This CDR3 contains 15 residues. The germline V gene encodes CDR1 SGHVS and CDR2 FQNEAQ. In DNA form, the CDR3 reads TGTGCCAGCAGCTTAGCGCGGGGCGCTGGAAACACCATATATTTT. Translation: CASSLARGAGNTIYF.